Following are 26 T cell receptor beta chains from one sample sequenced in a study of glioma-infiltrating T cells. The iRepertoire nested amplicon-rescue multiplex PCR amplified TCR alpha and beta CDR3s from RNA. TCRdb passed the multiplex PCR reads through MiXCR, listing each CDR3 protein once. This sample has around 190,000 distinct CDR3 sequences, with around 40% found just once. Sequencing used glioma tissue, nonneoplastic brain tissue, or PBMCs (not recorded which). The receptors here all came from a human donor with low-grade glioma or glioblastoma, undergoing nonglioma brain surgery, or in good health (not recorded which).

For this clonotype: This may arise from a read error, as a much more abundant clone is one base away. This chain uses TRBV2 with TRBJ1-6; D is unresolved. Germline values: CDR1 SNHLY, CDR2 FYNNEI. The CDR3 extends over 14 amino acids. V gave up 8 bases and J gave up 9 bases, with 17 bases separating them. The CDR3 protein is CASSGRPNSSPLHF. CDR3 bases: TGTGCCAGCTCTGGCAGACCGAATAGTTCACCCCTCCACTTT.

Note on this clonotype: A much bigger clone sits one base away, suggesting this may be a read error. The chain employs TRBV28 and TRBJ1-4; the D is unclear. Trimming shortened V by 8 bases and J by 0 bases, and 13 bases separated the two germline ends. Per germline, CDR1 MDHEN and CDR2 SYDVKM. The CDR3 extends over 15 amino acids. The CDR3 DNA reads TGTGCCAGCTCCCACAATGAGGCAACTAATGAAAAACTGTTTTTT. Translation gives CASSHNEATNEKLFF.

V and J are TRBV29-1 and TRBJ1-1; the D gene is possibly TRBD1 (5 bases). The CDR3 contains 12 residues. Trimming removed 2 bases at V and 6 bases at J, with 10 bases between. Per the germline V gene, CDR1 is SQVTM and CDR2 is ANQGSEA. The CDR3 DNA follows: TGCAGCGTTGAACGGGGGACCCCTGAAGCTTTCTTT. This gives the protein CSVERGTPEAFF.

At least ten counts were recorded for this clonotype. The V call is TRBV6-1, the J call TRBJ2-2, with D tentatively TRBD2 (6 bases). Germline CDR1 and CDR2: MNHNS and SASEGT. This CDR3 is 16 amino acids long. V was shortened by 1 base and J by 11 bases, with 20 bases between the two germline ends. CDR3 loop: CASSEEFGGVPNELFF. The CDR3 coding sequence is TGTGCCAGCAGTGAAGAATTTGGCGGGGTCCCCAACGAGCTGTTTTTT.

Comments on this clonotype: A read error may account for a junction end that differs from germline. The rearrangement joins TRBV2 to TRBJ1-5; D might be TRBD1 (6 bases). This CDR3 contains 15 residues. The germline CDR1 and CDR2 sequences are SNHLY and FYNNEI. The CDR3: CASSETGTNNKPHHF. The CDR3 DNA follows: TGTGCCAGCAGTGAAACAGGGACAAACAATAAGCCCCATCATTTT.

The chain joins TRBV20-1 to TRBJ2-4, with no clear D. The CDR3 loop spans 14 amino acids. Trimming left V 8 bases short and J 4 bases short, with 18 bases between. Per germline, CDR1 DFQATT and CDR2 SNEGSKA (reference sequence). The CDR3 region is CSTGAPVAKNIQYF. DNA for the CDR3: TGCAGTACTGGAGCGCCAGTAGCAAAAAACATTCAGTACTTC.

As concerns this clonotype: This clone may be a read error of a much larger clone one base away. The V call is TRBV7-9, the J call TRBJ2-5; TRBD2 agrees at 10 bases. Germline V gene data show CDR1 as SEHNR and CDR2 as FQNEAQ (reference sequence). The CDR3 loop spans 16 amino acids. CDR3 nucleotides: TGTGCCAGCAGCTTATTTGTGACTAGCGGGCAAGAGAACCAGTACTTC. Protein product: CASSLFVTSGQENQYF.

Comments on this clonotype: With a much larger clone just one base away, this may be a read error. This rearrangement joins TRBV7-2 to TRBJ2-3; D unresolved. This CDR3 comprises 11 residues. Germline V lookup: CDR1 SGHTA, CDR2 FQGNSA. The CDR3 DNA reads TGTGCCAGCAGCTATAAGGATACGAAGTATTTT. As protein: CASSYKDTKYF. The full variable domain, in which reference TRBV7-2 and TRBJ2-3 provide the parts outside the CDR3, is GAGVSQSPSNKVTEKGKDVELRCDPISGHTALYWYRQSLGQGLEFLIYFQGNSAPDKSGLPSDRFSAERTGGSVSTLTIQRTQQEDSAVYLCASSYKDTKYFGPGTRLTVL.

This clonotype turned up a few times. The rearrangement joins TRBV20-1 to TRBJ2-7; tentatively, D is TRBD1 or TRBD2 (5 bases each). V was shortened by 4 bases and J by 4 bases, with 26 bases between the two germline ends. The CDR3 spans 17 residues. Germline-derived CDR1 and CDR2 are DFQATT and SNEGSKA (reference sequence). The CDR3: CSATSHRGAGGEYEQYF. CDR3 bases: TGCAGTGCTACCAGCCATCGTGGGGCAGGAGGAGAATACGAGCAGTACTTC.

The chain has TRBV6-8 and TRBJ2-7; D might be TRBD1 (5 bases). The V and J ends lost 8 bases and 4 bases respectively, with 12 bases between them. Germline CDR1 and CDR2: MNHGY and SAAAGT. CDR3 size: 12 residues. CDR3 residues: CASGAGWYEQYF. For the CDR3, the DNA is TGTGCCAGCGGGGCAGGCTGGTACGAGCAGTACTTC.

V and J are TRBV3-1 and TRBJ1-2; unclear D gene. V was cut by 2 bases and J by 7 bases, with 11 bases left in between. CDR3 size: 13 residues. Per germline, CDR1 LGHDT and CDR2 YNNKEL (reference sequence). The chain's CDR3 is CASSQPGVRGYTF. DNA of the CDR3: TGTGCCAGCAGCCAACCTGGGGTTCGTGGCTACACCTTC. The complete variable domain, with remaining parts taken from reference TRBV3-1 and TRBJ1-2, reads DTAVSQTPKYLVTQMGNDKSIKCEQNLGHDTMYWYKQDSKKFLKIMFSYNNKELIINETVPNRFSPKSPDKAHLNLHINSLELGDSAVYFCASSQPGVRGYTFGSGTRLTVV.

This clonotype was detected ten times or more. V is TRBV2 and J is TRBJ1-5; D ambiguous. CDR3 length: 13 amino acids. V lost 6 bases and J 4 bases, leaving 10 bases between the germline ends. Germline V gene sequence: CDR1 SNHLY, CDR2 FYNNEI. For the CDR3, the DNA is TGTGCCAGCAGCTCCATACGTAATCAGCCCCAGCATTTT. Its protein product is CASSSIRNQPQHF.

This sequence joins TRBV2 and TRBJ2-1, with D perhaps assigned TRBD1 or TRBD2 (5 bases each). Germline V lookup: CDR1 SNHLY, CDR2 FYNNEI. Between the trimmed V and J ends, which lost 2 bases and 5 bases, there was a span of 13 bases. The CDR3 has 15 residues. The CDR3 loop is CASSEWIRGDNEQFF. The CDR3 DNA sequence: TGTGCCAGCAGTGAATGGATTAGAGGGGACAATGAGCAGTTCTTC.

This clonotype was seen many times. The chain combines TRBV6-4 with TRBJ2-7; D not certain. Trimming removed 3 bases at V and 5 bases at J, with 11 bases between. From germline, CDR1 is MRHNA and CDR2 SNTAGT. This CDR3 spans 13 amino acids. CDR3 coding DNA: TGTGCCAGCAGTGAAGGTGGGGAACACGAGCAGTACTTC. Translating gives CASSEGGEHEQYF.

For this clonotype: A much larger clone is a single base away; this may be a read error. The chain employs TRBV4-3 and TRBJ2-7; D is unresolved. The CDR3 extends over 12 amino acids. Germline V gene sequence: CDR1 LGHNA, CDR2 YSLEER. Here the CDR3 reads CASSQDQIEKYF. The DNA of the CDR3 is TGCGCCAGCAGCCAAGATCAGATCGAGAAGTACTTC.

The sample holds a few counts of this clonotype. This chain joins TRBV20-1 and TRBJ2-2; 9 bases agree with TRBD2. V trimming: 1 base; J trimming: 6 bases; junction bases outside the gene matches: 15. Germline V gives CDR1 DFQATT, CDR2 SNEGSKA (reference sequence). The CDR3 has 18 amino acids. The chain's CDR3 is CSARARLPGTSLSGELFF. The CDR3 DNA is TGCAGTGCTAGAGCCAGACTTCCCGGGACTAGCCTCTCCGGGGAGCTGTTTTTT.

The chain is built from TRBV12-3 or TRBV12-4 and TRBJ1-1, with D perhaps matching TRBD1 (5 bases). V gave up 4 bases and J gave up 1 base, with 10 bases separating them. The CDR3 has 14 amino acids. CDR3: CASSSGGRNTEAFF. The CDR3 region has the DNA TGTGCCAGCAGTTCCGGGGGTCGGAACACTGAAGCTTTCTTT.

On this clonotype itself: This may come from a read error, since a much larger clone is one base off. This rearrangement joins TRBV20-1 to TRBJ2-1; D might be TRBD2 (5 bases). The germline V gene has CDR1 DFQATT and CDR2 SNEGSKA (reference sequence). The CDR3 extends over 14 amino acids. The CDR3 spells CIAEKAGAYNEQFF. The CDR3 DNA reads TGCATTGCTGAGAAGGCGGGCGCATACAATGAGCAGTTCTTC.

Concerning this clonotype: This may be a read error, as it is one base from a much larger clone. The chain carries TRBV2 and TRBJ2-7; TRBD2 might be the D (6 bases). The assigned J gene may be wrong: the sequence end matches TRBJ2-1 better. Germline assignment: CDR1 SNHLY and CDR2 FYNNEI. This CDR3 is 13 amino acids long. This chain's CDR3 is CASRVAANNEQFF. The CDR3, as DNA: TGTGCCAGCAGGGTAGCGGCCAACAATGAGCAGTTCTTC.

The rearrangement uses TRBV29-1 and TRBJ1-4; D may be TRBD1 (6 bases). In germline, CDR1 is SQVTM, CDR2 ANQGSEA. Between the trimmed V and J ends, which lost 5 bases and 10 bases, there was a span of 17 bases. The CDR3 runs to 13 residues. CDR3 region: CSVTLGAMGKLFF. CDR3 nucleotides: TGCAGCGTTACATTGGGGGCAATGGGAAAACTGTTTTTT.

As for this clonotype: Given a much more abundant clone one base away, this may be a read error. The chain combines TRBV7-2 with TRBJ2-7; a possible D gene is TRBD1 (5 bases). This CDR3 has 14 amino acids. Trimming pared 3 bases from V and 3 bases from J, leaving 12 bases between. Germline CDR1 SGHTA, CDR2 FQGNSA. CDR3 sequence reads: CASSFHDRGYEQYF. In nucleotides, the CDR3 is TGTGCCAGCAGCTTCCACGACAGAGGCTACGAGCAGTACTTC. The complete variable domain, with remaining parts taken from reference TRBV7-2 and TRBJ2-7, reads GAGVSQSPSNKVTEKGKDVELRCDPISGHTALYWYRQSLGQGLEFLIYFQGNSAPDKSGLPSDRFSAERTGGSVSTLTIQRTQQEDSAVYLCASSFHDRGYEQYFGPGTRLTVT.

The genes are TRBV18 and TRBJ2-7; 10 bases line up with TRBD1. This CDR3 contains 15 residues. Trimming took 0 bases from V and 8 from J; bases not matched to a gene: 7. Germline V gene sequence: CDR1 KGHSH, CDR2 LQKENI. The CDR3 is CASSPPGTGEGKQYF. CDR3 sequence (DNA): TGTGCCAGCTCACCACCCGGGACAGGGGAGGGCAAGCAGTACTTC.

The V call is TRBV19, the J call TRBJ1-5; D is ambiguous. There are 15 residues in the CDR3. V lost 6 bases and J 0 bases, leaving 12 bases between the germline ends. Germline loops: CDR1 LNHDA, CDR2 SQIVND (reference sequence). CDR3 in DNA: TGTGCCAGTAGCCGGCAGGCACATAGCAATCAGCCCCAGCATTTT. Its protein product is CASSRQAHSNQPQHF.

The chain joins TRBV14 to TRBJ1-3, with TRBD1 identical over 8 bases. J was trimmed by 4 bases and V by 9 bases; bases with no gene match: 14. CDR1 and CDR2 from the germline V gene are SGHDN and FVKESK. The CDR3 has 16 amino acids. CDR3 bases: TGTGCCAGTTCCCAAAAGGGGACAGGCCGCGGAAACACCATATATTTT. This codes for CASSQKGTGRGNTIYF.

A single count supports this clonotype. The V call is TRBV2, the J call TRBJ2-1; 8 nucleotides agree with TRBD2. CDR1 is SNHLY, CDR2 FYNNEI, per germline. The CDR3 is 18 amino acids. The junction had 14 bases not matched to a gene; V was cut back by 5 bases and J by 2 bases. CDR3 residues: CASSCVAGLLITYNEQFF. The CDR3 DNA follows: TGTGCCAGCAGTTGTGTAGCGGGGCTGCTCATCACCTACAATGAGCAGTTCTTC.

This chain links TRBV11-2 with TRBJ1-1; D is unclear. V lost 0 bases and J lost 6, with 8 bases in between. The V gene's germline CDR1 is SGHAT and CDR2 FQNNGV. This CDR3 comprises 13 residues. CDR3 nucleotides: TGTGCCAGCAGCTTAGACCAAGGACCTGAAGCTTTCTTT. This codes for CASSLDQGPEAFF.